The 30 T cell receptor beta chains listed next were all sequenced from one sample in a study of metastatic and nonmetastatic thyroid tumors. Thyroid surgery was preceded by no treatment in any patient. TCRdb re-called the PCR reads via MiXCR. The data contain around 38,000 clones, around 28% of them seen just once; the ten biggest clones take up 9.9%. Specimen: blood. Source of these receptors: a male donor with papillary thyroid cancer or a benign thyroid nodule (not recorded which). Some clones in this sample may be carry-over from other donors' samples.

V usage is TRBV6-2 or TRBV6-3 and J usage is TRBJ1-5; D is unresolved. CDR1 is MNHEY, CDR2 SVGEGT, per germline. CDR3 length: 13 residues. With 5 bases removed from V and 9 bases from J, the gap between germline ends came to 14 bases. This CDR3 is CASSPSERLPQHF. Here the CDR3 DNA reads TGTGCCAGCAGTCCTTCTGAGCGTCTGCCCCAGCATTTT.

The rearrangement uses TRBV6-2 or TRBV6-3 and TRBJ1-2, with no clear D. The CDR3 runs to 13 residues. CDR1 and CDR2 (germline): MNHEY, SVGEGT. V shed 4 bases and J shed 4 bases, with 10 bases lying between them. DNA of the CDR3: TGTGCCAGCAGTTCGGACCTATTCTATGGCTACACCTTC. This encodes CASSSDLFYGYTF.

This rearrangement joins TRBV13 to TRBJ2-5; 7 nucleotides line up with TRBD1. The CDR3 totals 15 residues. V lost 3 bases and J lost 5; bases outside the gene matches: 9. In germline, CDR1 is PRHDT, CDR2 FYEKMQ (reference sequence). The CDR3 DNA reads as TGTGCCAGCAGCTTCTCAGGGGGAACGTTGGAGACCCAGTACTTC. Protein: CASSFSGGTLETQYF. Together with reference TRBV13 and TRBJ2-5, the CDR3 gives the full variable domain: AAGVIQSPRHLIKEKRETATLKCYPIPRHDTVYWYQQGPGQDPQFLISFYEKMQSDKGSIPDRFSAQQFSDYHSELNMSSLELGDSALYFCASSFSGGTLETQYFGPGTRLLVL.

This clone was recorded at least ten times. V gene TRBV18 combines with J gene TRBJ1-2, with 8 bases matching TRBD1. The CDR3 loop spans 16 amino acids. After removal of 2 bases from V and 8 bases from J, the junction contained 13 bases not matched to a gene. From germline, CDR1 is KGHSH and CDR2 LQKENI. This CDR3 is CASSPSDRGAGYGYTF. The CDR3 DNA reads as TGTGCCAGCTCACCATCCGACAGGGGCGCGGGCTACGGCTACACCTTC.

Many counts were recorded for this clone. This chain links TRBV29-1 with TRBJ2-7; 12 bases are shared with TRBD2. V shed 4 bases and J 6 bases; nucleotides not matched to a gene: 10. Germline lookup yields CDR1 SQVTM and CDR2 ANQGSEA. This CDR3 contains 15 residues. The CDR3 here is CSVAGSSGGASEQYF. The CDR3 DNA follows: TGCAGCGTTGCGGGCTCTAGCGGGGGGGCGTCCGAGCAGTACTTC.

Points on this clone: A junction end diverges from the germline sequence, so it may reflect a read error. The chain joins TRBV2 to TRBJ1-2, with TRBD1 as a possible D gene (5 bases). From germline, CDR1 is SNHLY and CDR2 FYNNEI. The length of the CDR3 is 14 residues. The CDR3 loop is CAISECRASYGYTF. For the CDR3, the DNA is TGTGCCATCAGTGAGTGCAGGGCGAGTTATGGCTACACCTTC. The complete variable domain, with remaining parts taken from reference TRBV2 and TRBJ1-2, reads EPEVTQTPSHQVTQMGQEVILRCVPISNHLYFYWYRQILGQKVEFLVSFYNNEISEKSEIFDDQFSVERPDGSNFTLKIRSTKLEDSAMYFCAISECRASYGYTFGSGTRLTVV.

This clone was counted only a few times. CDR3 coding DNA: TGTGCCAGCAGCGCCGGGGGGTGGAAAGGGGAGACCCAGTACTTC. Residues: CASSAGGWKGETQYF. The chain employs TRBV7-3 and TRBJ2-5, with TRBD2 matching over 7 bases. CDR1 is SGHTA, CDR2 FQGTGA, per germline. The trim removed 5 bases at V and 5 bases at J, leaving 11 bases unmatched. The CDR3 length is 15 residues.

Regarding this clone: The junction shows a germline mismatch at one end, possibly a read error. This chain links TRBV11-2 with TRBJ1-5, with D perhaps matching TRBD1 (5 bases). Germline CDR1 is SGHAT and CDR2 is FQNNGV. The CDR3 consists of 17 residues. The CDR3 spells CASSKSPQQAPNEPQHF. In nucleotides, the CDR3 is TGTGCCAGCAGTAAAAGCCCCCAACAGGCACCCAATGAGCCCCAGCATTTT. The whole variable domain, remainder taken from reference TRBV11-2 and TRBJ1-5, is EAGVAQSPRYKIIEKRQSVAFWCNPISGHATLYWYQQILGQGPKLLIQFQNNGVVDDSQLPKDRFSAERLKGVDSTLKIQPAKLEDSAVYLCASSKSPQQAPNEPQHFGDGTRLSIL.

In this sample, this clone turned up many times. The chain couples TRBV5-4 to TRBJ2-2; 7 bases match TRBD1. This CDR3 comprises 15 residues. Germline CDR1 SGHNT, CDR2 YYREEE (reference sequence). The ends lost 4 bases at V and 4 bases at J; junction bases unmatched: 7. The CDR3 DNA is TGTGCCAGCAGCCCTACAGGGGTTAGCACCGGGGAGCTGTTTTTT. Translating it yields CASSPTGVSTGELFF.

The chain has TRBV20-1 and TRBJ1-2; tentatively, D is TRBD1 (6 bases). CDR3 length: 13 residues. Looked up from germline, CDR1 is DFQATT and CDR2 is SNEGSKA (reference sequence). V dropped 6 bases and J dropped 0 bases, with 11 bases sitting between them. The CDR3 protein is CSAGEGANYGYTF. The CDR3 coding sequence is TGCAGTGCCGGAGAGGGGGCTAACTATGGCTACACCTTC.

The genes are TRBV30 and TRBJ2-1; 9 bases align to TRBD2. CDR1 is GTSNPN and CDR2 is SVGIG in the germline V gene (reference sequence). The CDR3 totals 14 residues. Trimming took 2 bases from V and 8 from J; bases not matched to a gene: 7. The CDR3 coding sequence is TGTGCCTGGAGTCGCGGGGGGGCTAGATATGAGCAGTTCTTC. Encoded protein: CAWSRGGARYEQFF.

The chain employs TRBV28 and TRBJ2-7; 11 bases fit TRBD2. The CDR3 spans 17 residues. Germline V gene data show CDR1 as MDHEN and CDR2 as SYDVKM. V lost 5 bases, J lost 2 bases, and 11 bases stayed unmatched. The CDR3 spells CASSPYSGLADTYEQYF. In DNA form, the CDR3 reads TGTGCCAGCAGTCCCTACTCGGGACTAGCGGACACCTACGAGCAGTACTTC.

This clone turned up a few times. V is TRBV6-2 or TRBV6-3 and J is TRBJ2-7, with D possibly matching TRBD2 (5 bases). CDR1 is MNHEY and CDR2 is SVGEGT in the germline V gene. V lost 2 bases, J lost 4 bases, and 15 bases lay in between. The CDR3 sequence is 15 residues long. CDR3 protein: CASSYGGYDFYEQYF. In DNA form, the CDR3 reads TGTGCCAGCAGTTACGGCGGGTACGACTTTTACGAGCAGTACTTC.

V gene TRBV19 combines with J gene TRBJ2-1; 10 bases line up with TRBD2. Per germline, CDR1 LNHDA and CDR2 SQIVND (reference sequence). The CDR3 totals 15 residues. Unmatched junction bases numbered 6, after V lost 2 bases and J lost 8 bases. The CDR3 sequence: CASSIKLAGLDEQFF. CDR3 DNA: TGTGCCAGTAGTATAAAACTAGCGGGACTCGATGAGCAGTTCTTC.

The chain recombines TRBV2 with TRBJ2-2, with D perhaps matching TRBD1 or TRBD2 (5 bases each). The CDR3 spans 15 residues. The V end lost 4 bases, the J end lost 8 bases, and 17 bases lay between the germline ends. Germline CDR1 is SNHLY and CDR2 is FYNNEI. The CDR3 is CASSADIRGPGELFF. The CDR3, as DNA: TGTGCCAGCAGTGCCGACATTAGGGGACCGGGGGAGCTGTTTTTT.

This clone was counted a single time. V and J are TRBV5-1 and TRBJ2-4, with TRBD1 matching 8 bases. The CDR3 has 13 residues. Germline trimming cut 6 bases from V and 10 bases from J; bases unmatched to any gene: 9. CDR1 and CDR2 (germline): SGHRS, YFSETQ. The DNA for the CDR3 is TGCGCCAGCAATGCAGGGGGCGGGAAGATTCAGTACTTC. It specifies CASNAGGGKIQYF.

There are a few counts of this clone. This chain connects TRBV7-2 to TRBJ2-3; D remains unclear. Germline CDR1 reads SGHTA; CDR2 reads FQGNSA. The CDR3 is made up of 12 amino acids. Trimming left V 5 bases short and J 6 bases short, with 9 bases between. The CDR3 nucleotides read TGTGCCAGCAGCCCCTCGGTGGATACGCAGTATTTT. This codes for CASSPSVDTQYF.

This clone has at least ten counts. This sequence joins TRBV3-1 and TRBJ2-3; D perhaps matches TRBD2 (5 bases). CDR1 and CDR2 (germline): LGHDT, YNNKEL (reference sequence). This CDR3 contains 14 residues. V lost 4 bases and J 5 bases, leaving 13 bases between the germline ends. CDR3 sequence: CASSRREGLDTQYF. CDR3 sequence (DNA): TGTGCCAGCAGCCGCCGGGAAGGTTTAGATACGCAGTATTTT.

This clone was detected ten times or more. CDR3 region: CASSQDYGEQFF. In nucleotides, the CDR3 is TGTGCCAGCAGCCAAGACTACGGGGAGCAGTTCTTC. The chain carries TRBV3-1 and TRBJ2-1; no clear D gene. V was clipped by 0 bases and J by 10 bases, with 7 bases between them. Germline V gene lookup returns CDR1 LGHDT and CDR2 YNNKEL (reference sequence). The CDR3 runs to 12 residues.

This clone came up a few times. The V and J genes are TRBV20-1 and TRBJ2-7, with 10 bases aligning to TRBD1. The CDR3 has 13 residues. Germline loops: CDR1 DFQATT, CDR2 SNEGSKA (reference sequence). CDR3 sequence reads: CSLLRTGGYEQYF. The CDR3 DNA follows: TGCAGCCTCTTAAGGACAGGGGGTTACGAGCAGTACTTC.

For this clone: A read error may produce the germline difference seen at one junction end. The chain carries TRBV12-3 or TRBV12-4 and TRBJ1-5; D perhaps matches TRBD1 (5 bases). This CDR3 has 15 residues. This CDR3 is CASSLLYPGDQPQKF. The CDR3 DNA reads as TGTGCCAGCAGTCTACTTTATCCGGGGGATCAGCCCCAGAAGTTT.

This clone was detected many times. The chain has TRBV6-1 and TRBJ1-1; D is ambiguous. This CDR3 region has 15 residues. The V gene lost 5 bases and the J gene lost 5 bases, with 18 bases spanning the gap. Germline CDR1 and CDR2: MNHNS and SASEGT. CDR3 sequence (DNA): TGTGCCAGCAGTCGAAATCTCGGGTTGGGGACTGAAGCTTTCTTT. Residues: CASSRNLGLGTEAFF.

This clone was detected many times. The chain combines TRBV27 with TRBJ1-4; D is unresolved. The length of the CDR3 is 15 residues. V lost 8 bases and J 0 bases, leaving 13 bases between the germline ends. Germline CDR1 MNHEY, CDR2 SMNVEV (reference sequence). As DNA, the CDR3 is TGTGCCAGCGGAGACCTTCAATCAACTAATGAAAAACTGTTTTTT. Translation: CASGDLQSTNEKLFF.

This clone was counted ten times or more. The chain uses TRBV6-1 and TRBJ1-1; a weak D match, TRBD1 (6 bases). The germline gives CDR1 MNHNS, CDR2 SASEGT. Trimming removed 7 bases at V and 6 bases at J, with 15 bases between. The CDR3 consists of 13 residues. This CDR3 is CASTLSGASEAFF. In DNA form, the CDR3 reads TGTGCCAGCACCCTCTCGGGGGCCTCTGAAGCTTTCTTT.

As concerns this clone: Germline and junction disagree at one end, which may indicate a read error. The chain joins TRBV12-3 or TRBV12-4 to TRBJ2-2; 13 bases map to TRBD2. The CDR3 spans 13 residues. CDR3 protein: CPSNGLAGAELFF. The CDR3 bases are TGTCCCAGCAACGGACTAGCGGGGGCGGAGCTGTTTTTT.

In the case of this clone: An end of the junction differs from the germline gene, which may be a read error. CDR3 loop: CSSLADTEAFF. The CDR3 nucleotides read TGTTCCAGCCTGGCCGACACTGAAGCTTTCTTT. The genes are TRBV11-1 and TRBJ1-1; no clear D. This CDR3 comprises 11 residues. Germline-derived CDR1 and CDR2 are SGHAT and FQDESV (reference sequence). The full variable domain, rest sourced from reference TRBV11-1 and TRBJ1-1, is EAEVAQSPRYKITEKSQAVAFWCDPISGHATLYWYRQILGQGPELLVQFQDESVVDDSQLPKDRFSAERLKGVDSTLKIQPAELGDSAMYLCSSLADTEAFFGQGTRLTVV.

Regarding this clone: The junction and the germline gene differ at one end; a read error may be behind it. The rearrangement uses TRBV7-2 and TRBJ2-1, with TRBD1 matching 7 bases. The CDR3 length is 12 residues. Germline V gives CDR1 SGHTA, CDR2 FQGNSA. The CDR3 nucleotides are TGTGCCAGCAGGGACTCGACAGGGATTGATGTCTTC. Translation: CASRDSTGIDVF.

This clone turned up a few times. The chain employs TRBV12-5 and TRBJ1-2; D gene unclear. Germline V gives CDR1 LGHNT, CDR2 FRNRAP. V gave up 0 bases and J gave up 6 bases, with 23 bases separating them. CDR3 size: 18 residues. The CDR3 here is CASGLVISKDGKGHGYTF. CDR3 DNA: TGTGCTAGTGGTTTGGTTATCTCGAAAGACGGAAAAGGACATGGCTACACCTTC.

This clone was recorded at least ten times. The chain carries TRBV28 and TRBJ2-5, with TRBD1 as a possible D gene (8 bases). The V gene lost 9 bases and the J gene lost 4 bases, with 15 bases spanning the gap. CDR3 length equals 13 residues. Germline values: CDR1 MDHEN, CDR2 SYDVKM. The CDR3 reads CASTTGGGETQYF. The CDR3, as DNA: TGTGCCAGTACAACAGGGGGGGGAGAGACCCAGTACTTC.

V and J are TRBV20-1 and TRBJ2-7; 9 bases align to TRBD1. Germline V gene sequence: CDR1 DFQATT, CDR2 SNEGSKA (reference sequence). The CDR3 length is 20 residues. After removal of 3 bases from V and 4 bases from J, the junction contained 25 bases not matched to a gene. CDR3 sequence: CSARVSAAGTGRIAWYEQYF. The CDR3 DNA reads as TGCAGTGCTAGGGTTTCCGCTGCCGGGACAGGGCGTATCGCCTGGTACGAGCAGTACTTC.